Each of the 6 T cell receptor beta chains below was sequenced from the same sample in a study of blood T cell repertoires in COVID-19 (dated by TCRdb to 2020 to 2021). The receptor library was made with the immunoSEQ multiplex PCR assay. TCRdb retrieved this table from immuneACCESS and kept in-frame rearrangements only. Not all clones are present; in checked studies, unresolved V genes account for under half, and no reason is known for the remainder. Within this sample are some 220,000 clones, with approximately 85% of them counted one time only. The ten largest make up 2.4% of the sample. The sample consisted of peripheral blood. The receptor set was obtained from a woman in her seventies with COVID-19, enrolled during active disease.

The rearrangement links TRBV18 to TRBJ2-7; D ambiguous. This CDR3 region has 14 residues. With 2 bases removed from V and 0 bases from J, the gap between germline ends came to 8 bases. CDR1 and CDR2 from the germline V gene are KGHSH and LQKENI. This CDR3 is CASSPAGLSYEQYF. For the CDR3, the DNA is TGTGCCAGCTCACCAGCAGGCCTCTCCTACGAGCAGTACTTC.

In DNA form, the CDR3 reads TGTGCCAGCAGTGAGGGAATGGGGGGAATTGACTATGGCTACACCTTC. Protein: CASSEGMGGIDYGYTF. The J gene is TRBJ1-2, the V gene TRBV6-1, with TRBD1 as a possible D gene (5 bases). CDR3 length equals 16 residues. V shed 3 bases and J shed 3 bases, with 17 bases lying between them. CDR1 and CDR2 from the germline V gene are MNHNS and SASEGT.

Written as DNA, the CDR3 is TGCGCCAGCAGCCAGGCTCTAGACGAAGCATACGAGCAGTACTTC. Protein: CASSQALDEAYEQYF. This sequence joins TRBV4-3 and TRBJ2-7; the D is unclear. The CDR3 spans 15 residues. V lost 3 bases, J lost 4 bases, and 16 bases lay in between. Germline CDR1 reads LGHNA; CDR2 reads YSLEER.

This chain links TRBV24-1 with TRBJ1-2; D perhaps matches TRBD1 (5 bases). CDR1 and CDR2 (germline): KGHDR, SFDVKD. The CDR3 is 14 residues long. V lost 4 bases and J 1 base, leaving 9 bases between the germline ends. CDR3 protein: CATSDSDSNYGYTF. CDR3 coding DNA: TGTGCCACCAGTGACTCCGACAGTAACTATGGCTACACCTTC.

The rearrangement links TRBV4-3 to TRBJ2-2, with D perhaps TRBD2 (5 bases). Trimming removed 6 bases from V and 5 bases from J, with 7 bases in between. The CDR3 length is 12 residues. Germline V gene data show CDR1 as LGHNA and CDR2 as YSLEER. DNA of the CDR3: TGCGCCAGCAGTCGGAGGACCGGGGAGCTGTTTTTT. Amino acids: CASSRRTGELFF.

The chain is built from TRBV7-8 and TRBJ1-4, with 8 bases matching TRBD1. The length of the CDR3 is 16 residues. Losses at the gene ends were 1 base for V and 1 base for J; bases not matched to a gene: 2. Germline CDR1 reads SGHVS; CDR2 reads FQNEAQ. The CDR3 DNA is TGTGCCAGCAGCTTAGGACAGGGGTTAACTAATGAAAAACTGTTTTTT. This translates into CASSLGQGLTNEKLFF.